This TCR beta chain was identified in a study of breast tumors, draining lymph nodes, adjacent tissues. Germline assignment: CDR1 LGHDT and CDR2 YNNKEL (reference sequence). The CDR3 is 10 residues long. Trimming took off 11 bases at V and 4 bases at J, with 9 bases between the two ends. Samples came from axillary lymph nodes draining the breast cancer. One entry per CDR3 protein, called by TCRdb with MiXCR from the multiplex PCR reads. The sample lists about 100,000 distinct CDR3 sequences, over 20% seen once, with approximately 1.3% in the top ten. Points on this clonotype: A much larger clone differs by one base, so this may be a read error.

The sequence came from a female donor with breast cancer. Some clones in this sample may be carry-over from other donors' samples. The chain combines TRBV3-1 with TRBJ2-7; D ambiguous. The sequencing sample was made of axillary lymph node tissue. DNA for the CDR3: TGTGCCGGCGGCGCATACGAGCAGTACTTC. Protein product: CAGGAYEQYF.